The rows below give T cell receptor beta chains drawn from one sample of a study of cytomegalovirus exposure and HLA in healthy donors. Using immunoSEQ multiplex PCR, the repertoire was profiled, and TCRdb retains in-frame clones only, with some absent. The sample holds more than 150,000 clones, around 80% seen once. The material sequenced was PBMCs. The receptor source for this set is a woman in her 50s in good health and CMV-seropositive. Both conserved end residues are trimmed from each CDR3. For some rows the clone size is stated as once, few or many, or as a class when expanded; others skip it.

abundance	v_gene	j_gene	CDR3aa
NA	TRBV7-8	TRBJ1-2	ASSQGDYGYT
NA	TRBV6-1	TRBJ1-3	ASSDPGQGRGNTIY
NA	TRBV11-3	TRBJ2-5	ASSLRQGLQETQY
NA	TRBV5-5	TRBJ1-2	ASSLWAGSGYT
once	TRBV9	TRBJ2-1	ATVPLAGVGNEQF
few	TRBV27	TRBJ2-6	ASSPNVAGSGANVLT
NA	TRBV2	TRBJ1-1	ASSENRGVGEAF
NA	TRBV7-2	TRBJ2-7	ASTGSREGRYEQY
NA	TRBV6-1	TRBJ2-7	ASSRDRRSYEQY
few	TRBV19	TRBJ1-5	ASSKTQGTGKSQPQH
NA	TRBV5-1	TRBJ1-2	ASTDVRTGETYGYT
once	TRBV2	TRBJ2-1	ASSGVPSGGAPSYNEQF
few	TRBV29-1	TRBJ1-1	SVVDRVTEAEAF
NA	TRBV4-3	TRBJ2-5	ASSYGTSGREETQY
NA	TRBV7-2	TRBJ2-1	ASSISSVGGNEQF
NA	TRBV6-5	TRBJ2-1	ASRTGRSNEQF
NA	TRBV29-1	TRBJ2-5	SVPEEPRETQY
NA	TRBV2	TRBJ1-5	ASSGVLRQPQH
NA	TRBV5-6	TRBJ1-3	ASSLGRWDTIY
few	TRBV11-3	TRBJ2-7	ASSLDSGTYEQY
NA	TRBV5-8	TRBJ2-5	ASSRSGTETQY
NA	TRBV19	TRBJ2-7	ASSISGGADSYEQY
NA	TRBV18	TRBJ2-7	ASSWRERTYEQY
NA	TRBV5-1	TRBJ2-1	ASTPRSTATYNEQF
NA	TRBV14	TRBJ1-1	ASSLTGAEAF
NA	TRBV7-2	TRBJ1-1	ASSLSISRMNTEAF
once	TRBV9	TRBJ2-3	ASSVRAGASTDTQY
NA	TRBV5-5	TRBJ2-2	ASSPGTGFSSGELF
NA	TRBV5-1	TRBJ2-7	ASKELTSGEVQY
once	TRBV28	TRBJ1-4	ASSSTGNNGEKLF
NA	TRBV6-4	TRBJ1-6	ASSREGNSPLH
NA	TRBV28	TRBJ2-1	ASEVSLASYNEQF
NA	TRBV11-3	TRBJ1-3	ASSPTYSGNTIY
NA	TRBV6-5	TRBJ1-1	ASSDRGRNTEAF
NA	TRBV7-2	TRBJ2-1	ASSSPAQGNEQF
NA	TRBV5-1	TRBJ2-6	ASNPLGGPLSGANGLT
NA	TRBV7-3	TRBJ2-7	ASSQAGGLVYEQY
NA	TRBV28	TRBJ1-1	ASTEPRNTEAF
NA	TRBV30	TRBJ1-1	AWSVQGGMNTEAF
NA	TRBV11-1	TRBJ2-7	ASSRRAGGSYEQY
NA	TRBV30	TRBJ2-4	AWSTWNYRVENIQY
NA	TRBV7-3	TRBJ2-5	ASSSGLAGEGETQY
NA	TRBV5-4	TRBJ1-2	ASSSGRGRSYT
few	TRBV5-6	TRBJ2-3	ASNPQGAGADTQY
NA	TRBV6-1	TRBJ2-1	ASSASPGGPRVNEQF
NA	TRBV9	TRBJ2-3	ASSIPGTDTQY
NA	TRBV7-3	TRBJ2-7	ASSSGLGLEQY
NA	TRBV7-7	TRBJ1-1	ASSLSENTEAF
NA	TRBV9	TRBJ2-5	ASSVARTGGETQY
NA	TRBV28	TRBJ2-7	ASNQPGTEYEQY
once	TRBV5-5	TRBJ2-7	ASSPTADRTSYEQY
few	TRBV6-4	TRBJ2-3	ASSRSSEADTQY
NA	TRBV19	TRBJ1-2	ASSTRTPDGYT